This T cell receptor (beta chain) came from a study of T cell responses to AZD1222 COVID-19 vaccine. Findings and limits, study-wide: Among AZD1222 vaccinees, only six were seropositive at baseline. Increases in Spike-specific TCR breadth and depth were seen after two AZD1222 doses.

Turning to this clone: Its antigen remains unknown.

CDR3 length equals 12 residues. Germline V CDR1 and CDR2: LGHDT, YNNKEL (reference sequence). V lost 1 base to trimming and J lost 5 bases, with 6 bases between them. Libraries were prepared by immunoSEQ multiplex PCR; TCRdb keeps only in-frame clonotypes and omits some of them. The sample yields 110,000 to 150,000 clones, roughly 91% seen once. Investigators merged groups given second doses at roughly 4 or roughly 12 weeks. This TCR was recovered from an adult who received the AZD1222 COVID-19 vaccine. V is TRBV3-1 (or the pseudogene TRBV3-2) and J is TRBJ2-7; D gene ambiguous. Here the sequenced sample was peripheral blood, taken 28 days after the second AZD1222 dose. The CDR3 protein is CASSQGSDEQYF. DNA of the CDR3: TGTGCCAGCAGCCAAGGCAGCGACGAGCAGTACTTC.